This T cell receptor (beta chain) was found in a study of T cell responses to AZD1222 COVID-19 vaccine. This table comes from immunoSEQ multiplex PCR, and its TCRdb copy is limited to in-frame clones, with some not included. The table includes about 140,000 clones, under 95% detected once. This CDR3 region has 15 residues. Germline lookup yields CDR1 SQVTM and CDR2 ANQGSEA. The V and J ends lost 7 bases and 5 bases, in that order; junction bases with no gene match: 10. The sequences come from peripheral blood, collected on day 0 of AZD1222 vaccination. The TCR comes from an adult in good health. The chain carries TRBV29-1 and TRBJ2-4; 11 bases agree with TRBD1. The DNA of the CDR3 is TGCAGCGCCTCCCCGGGACAGGGGGTTGAAAACATTCAGTACTTC. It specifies CSASPGQGVENIQYF.